The next 29 T cell receptor beta chains were all read from a single sample in a study of OX40 agonist ivuxolimab in advanced cancers. Generated by immunoSEQ multiplex PCR, the TCRdb table keeps only in-frame clones and is missing some. The sample consists of 20,000 to 30,000 clones, more than 80% of them appearing once. Sequenced material: CD4+ or CD8+ T cells sorted from blood, taken in a trial of the OX40 agonist ivuxolimab. All receptors derive from an adult with an advanced solid tumor such as melanoma, head and neck, liver or kidney cancer.

The chain has TRBV19 and TRBJ2-2; a weak D match, TRBD2 (5 bases). The germline V and J ends were trimmed by 8 bases and 0 bases, with 13 bases remaining between them. Germline V gene lookup returns CDR1 LNHDA and CDR2 SQIVND (reference sequence). CDR3 length: 15 residues. The CDR3 coding sequence is TGTGCCAGTGGCGTATCGGGGACGAACACCGGGGAGCTGTTTTTT. Translated, it gives CASGVSGTNTGELFF.

This clone was observed a few times. The V call is TRBV10-3, the J call TRBJ2-1; TRBD2 might be the D (6 bases). CDR3 length equals 15 residues. Germline V lookup: CDR1 ENHRY, CDR2 SYGVKD. V was trimmed by 0 bases and J by 6 bases, leaving 12 bases between them. The DNA for the CDR3 is TGTGCCATCAGTGAGTCGCGGGACGTTGGCAATGAGCAGTTCTTC. Protein: CAISESRDVGNEQFF.

This clone has more than one count but fewer than ten. The chain carries TRBV5-1 and TRBJ2-7, with 15 bases fitting TRBD2. This CDR3 comprises 16 residues. Trimming took 3 bases from V and 6 from J; bases not matched to a gene: 7. Germline CDR1 SGHRS, CDR2 YFSETQ. The CDR3 is CASSYGLAGGSGEQYF. CDR3 DNA: TGCGCCAGCAGCTACGGACTAGCGGGGGGGAGTGGCGAGCAGTACTTC.

The V and J genes are TRBV9 and TRBJ2-2; D not resolved. Germline CDR1 is SGDLS and CDR2 is YYNGEE. V lost 3 bases and J lost 4, with 13 bases in between. The CDR3 has 15 residues. The CDR3 DNA reads as TGTGCCAGCAGCGCGCGAACAACAATCACCGGGGAGCTGTTTTTT. It specifies CASSARTTITGELFF.

This clone was observed once. J is TRBJ1-1 and V is TRBV2, with TRBD1 as a possible D gene (5 bases). With 0 bases removed from V and 10 bases from J, the gap between germline ends came to 12 bases. The CDR3 is 13 amino acids. In germline, CDR1 is SNHLY, CDR2 FYNNEI. CDR3: CASSEAGEVLAFF. The CDR3 region has the DNA TGTGCCAGCAGTGAAGCGGGGGAAGTCTTAGCTTTCTTT.

This clone was counted a few times. The chain recombines TRBV7-2 with TRBJ1-1; D might be TRBD1 (6 bases). V gave up 5 bases and J gave up 1 base, with 8 bases separating them. The CDR3 is 13 residues long. Germline values: CDR1 SGHTA, CDR2 FQGNSA. The DNA of the CDR3 is TGTGCCAGCAGCGTGGGACAGAACACTGAAGCTTTCTTT. Residues: CASSVGQNTEAFF.

The V gene is TRBV4-1, the J gene TRBJ2-4; D is unresolved. Germline CDR1 and CDR2: MGHRA and YSYEKL. The CDR3 has 13 residues. Trimming removed 0 bases at V and 6 bases at J, with 6 bases between. The CDR3 here is CASSQDHGNIQYF. In nucleotides, the CDR3 is TGCGCCAGCAGCCAAGATCACGGAAACATTCAGTACTTC.

The rearrangement links TRBV7-9 to TRBJ1-3, with no clear D. The ends were cut back, 5 bases at V and 13 bases at J, with 15 bases in the middle. Germline CDR1 reads SEHNR; CDR2 reads FQNEAQ (reference sequence). This CDR3 is 12 amino acids long. The CDR3 DNA reads as TGTGCCAGCAGCCAAGATGTGGGGAAAATATATTTT. This codes for CASSQDVGKIYF.

V and J are TRBV4-3 and TRBJ2-7, with 8 bases that match TRBD1. V shed 2 bases and J 4 bases; nucleotides not matched to a gene: 7. The CDR3 totals 15 residues. Germline CDR1 is LGHNA and CDR2 is YSLEER. The CDR3 nucleotides are TGCGCCAGCAGCCAAAACAGGGGGTCCCTATACGAGCAGTACTTC. This encodes CASSQNRGSLYEQYF.

This chain joins TRBV9 and TRBJ2-3; D unresolved. This CDR3 has 12 amino acids. Germline V gene lookup returns CDR1 SGDLS and CDR2 YYNGEE. V dropped 4 bases and J dropped 3 bases, with 6 bases sitting between them. This CDR3 is CASSPTTDTQYF. The DNA for the CDR3 is TGTGCCAGCAGCCCCACTACAGATACGCAGTATTTT. Using reference TRBV9 and TRBJ2-3 for the parts outside the CDR3, the full variable domain is DSGVTQTPKHLITATGQRVTLRCSPRSGDLSVYWYQQSLDQGLQFLIQYYNGEERAKGNILERFSAQQFPDLHSELNLSSLELGDSALYFCASSPTTDTQYFGPGTRLTVL.

This chain connects TRBV30 to TRBJ1-1; 7 nucleotides line up with TRBD1. This CDR3 has 14 residues. V lost 6 bases and J lost 0; bases outside the gene matches: 7. The germline V gene has CDR1 GTSNPN and CDR2 SVGIG (reference sequence). The CDR3 DNA is TGTGCCTGTCCAGGGACAGAGATGAACACTGAAGCTTTCTTT. Protein product: CACPGTEMNTEAFF.

J is TRBJ2-2 and V is TRBV7-8, with D tentatively TRBD2 (5 bases). The CDR3 has 14 amino acids. The germline CDR1 and CDR2 sequences are SGHVS and FQNEAQ. Trimming pared 1 base from V and 13 bases from J, leaving 16 bases between. This CDR3 reads CASSLGPTTGGLFF. CDR3 nucleotide sequence: TGTGCCAGCAGCTTAGGCCCCACGACTGGAGGGCTGTTTTTT.

CDR3: CASSETGLNTGELFF. The CDR3 DNA is TGTGCCAGCAGTGAGACAGGACTGAACACCGGGGAGCTGTTTTTT. This chain joins TRBV2 and TRBJ2-2; D might be TRBD1 (6 bases). CDR3 length: 15 residues. V lost 3 bases and J 1 base, leaving 9 bases between the germline ends. Germline-derived CDR1 and CDR2 are SNHLY and FYNNEI.

Only a few counts were recorded for this clone. The chain has TRBV11-3 and TRBJ2-7, with D unclear. The CDR3 extends over 15 amino acids. Germline V gene data show CDR1 as SGHNT and CDR2 as YENEEA. V lost 0 bases to trimming and J lost 2 bases, with 11 bases between them. The chain's CDR3 is CASSLDRQFTYEQYF. CDR3 nucleotide sequence: TGTGCCAGCAGCTTAGATCGGCAGTTTACCTACGAGCAGTACTTC. Complete variable domain (other parts from reference TRBV11-3 and TRBJ2-7): EAGVVQSPRYKIIEKKQPVAFWCNPISGHNTLYWYLQNLGQGPELLIRYENEEAVDDSQLPKDRFSAERLKGVDSTLKIQPAELGDSAVYLCASSLDRQFTYEQYFGPGTRLTVT.

The chain uses TRBV7-2 and TRBJ2-5; D remains unclear. Germline-derived CDR1 and CDR2 are SGHTA and FQGNSA. The CDR3 contains 13 residues. V lost 5 bases, J lost 5 bases, and 12 bases lay in between. CDR3 loop: CASSTLEAETQYF. As DNA, the CDR3 is TGTGCCAGCAGCACCCTTGAAGCGGAGACCCAGTACTTC.

The genes are TRBV5-1 and TRBJ2-7, with D unclear. The CDR3 totals 13 residues. Germline V CDR1 and CDR2: SGHRS, YFSETQ. The V end was cut by 2 bases, the J end by 2 bases, with 8 bases between. CDR3 amino acids: CASSFDGTYEQYF. DNA for the CDR3: TGCGCCAGCAGCTTCGACGGAACCTACGAGCAGTACTTC. Based on the CDR3 plus reference TRBV5-1 and TRBJ2-7, the full variable domain is KAGVTQTPRYLIKTRGQQVTLSCSPISGHRSVSWYQQTPGQGLQFLFEYFSETQRNKGNFPGRFSGRQFSNSRSEMNVSTLELGDSALYLCASSFDGTYEQYFGPGTRLTVT.

The chain carries TRBV6-5 and TRBJ2-3, with 7 nucleotides matching TRBD1. The CDR3 loop spans 15 amino acids. V lost 1 base, J lost 5 bases, and 6 bases stayed unmatched. Germline V CDR1 and CDR2: MNHEY, SVGAGI. The CDR3 DNA is TGTGCCAGCAGTTACTGGACAGGAAGAGGAGATACGCAGTATTTT. This codes for CASSYWTGRGDTQYF.

A single count supports this clone. The chain links TRBV5-4 to TRBJ1-5, with 7 bases that match TRBD1. V was clipped by 1 base and J by 4 bases; unmatched bases: 5. CDR1 and CDR2 (germline): SGHNT, YYREEE (reference sequence). The CDR3 totals 15 residues. The CDR3 nucleotides are TGTGCCAGCAGCTTGAATCCGACAGGGAATCAGCCCCAGCATTTT. This codes for CASSLNPTGNQPQHF.

This sequence joins TRBV6-4 and TRBJ1-6; 7 bases are a match to TRBD1. CDR3 length: 15 amino acids. Germline trimming cut 6 bases from V and 5 bases from J; bases unmatched to any gene: 7. The germline gives CDR1 MRHNA, CDR2 SNTAGT. CDR3 bases: TGTGCCAGCAGGCTCGACAGGGTGAATAATTCACCCCTCCACTTT. It translates to CASRLDRVNNSPLHF.

This chain links TRBV4-2 with TRBJ1-5; no reliable D call. The germline V and J ends were trimmed by 1 base and 5 bases, with 15 bases remaining between them. In germline, CDR1 is LGHNA, CDR2 YNFKEQ. This CDR3 is 16 amino acids long. The CDR3 DNA follows: TGTGCCAGCAGCCAAGCCTCCCGACAACCGGATCAGCCCCAGCATTTT. Protein sequence: CASSQASRQPDQPQHF.

This clone has a single count. The chain employs TRBV5-1 and TRBJ1-1, with D possibly being TRBD1 (5 bases). The germline V gene has CDR1 SGHRS and CDR2 YFSETQ. Trimming shortened V by 4 bases and J by 3 bases, and 13 bases separated the two germline ends. The CDR3 extends over 14 amino acids. The CDR3 region has the DNA TGCGCCAGCAGCGTGACGGTGGGGGACACTGAAGCTTTCTTT. It specifies CASSVTVGDTEAFF.

The rearrangement uses TRBV7-2 and TRBJ2-3; D is unclear. CDR1 SGHTA and CDR2 FQGNSA come from the germline V gene. The CDR3 has 15 amino acids. Trimming pared 2 bases from V and 2 bases from J, leaving 11 bases between. The CDR3 loop reads CASSLLGGSTDTQYF. As DNA, the CDR3 is TGTGCCAGCAGCTTATTGGGTGGGTCCACAGATACGCAGTATTTT.

The chain combines TRBV6-7 with TRBJ2-7; the match to TRBD2 covers 10 bases. TRBV6-7 is filed as an ORF, its function uncertain. J was trimmed by 2 bases and V by 6 bases; bases with no gene match: 10. CDR3 size: 16 residues. CDR3 residues: CASSGLAGASTYEQYF. The CDR3 DNA reads as TGTGCCAGCAGCGGGCTAGCGGGGGCCTCCACCTACGAGCAGTACTTC.

This chain connects TRBV5-1 to TRBJ1-5; D not certain. Per germline, CDR1 SGHRS and CDR2 YFSETQ. Trimming stripped 2 bases from V and 0 bases from J, with 6 bases between. CDR3 length: 14 amino acids. CDR3 bases: TGCGCCAGCAGCTTCGGCGATAGCAATCAGCCCCAGCATTTT. Translated: CASSFGDSNQPQHF.

The V call is TRBV7-3, the J call TRBJ2-1; D could derive from TRBD1 or TRBD2 (5 bases each). The V gene's germline CDR1 is SGHTA and CDR2 FQGTGA. The CDR3 is 13 amino acids. Trimming left V 2 bases short and J 8 bases short, with 10 bases between. The CDR3 loop reads CASSLASGHEQFF. Written as DNA, the CDR3 is TGTGCCAGCAGCTTAGCATCGGGGCATGAGCAGTTCTTC.

In its sample, this clone was seen a few times. The rearrangement links TRBV5-1 to TRBJ1-2, with 11 bases matching TRBD1. The CDR3 sequence is 13 residues long. V trimming: 3 bases; J trimming: 6 bases; junction bases outside the gene matches: 1. The germline V gene has CDR1 SGHRS and CDR2 YFSETQ. CDR3 protein: CASSWGQGDGYTF. The DNA of the CDR3 is TGCGCCAGCAGCTGGGGACAGGGGGATGGCTACACCTTC.

This chain joins TRBV10-3 and TRBJ2-7; 7 bases map to TRBD1. This CDR3 region has 14 residues. Germline V gives CDR1 ENHRY, CDR2 SYGVKD. Trimming removed 3 bases from V and 2 bases from J; junction bases left unmatched: 4. CDR3 sequence: CAISEGQGAYEQYF. In nucleotides, the CDR3 is TGTGCCATCAGTGAAGGGCAGGGGGCCTACGAGCAGTACTTC.

V gene TRBV27 combines with J gene TRBJ1-5; possibly TRBD1 for D (6 bases). There are 14 residues in the CDR3. V was shortened by 4 bases and J by 6 bases, with 13 bases between the two germline ends. Looked up from germline, CDR1 is MNHEY and CDR2 is SMNVEV (reference sequence). This CDR3 is CASSSTGPAQPQHF. Written as DNA, the CDR3 is TGTGCCAGCAGTTCCACAGGGCCAGCTCAGCCCCAGCATTTT.

The chain links TRBV19 to TRBJ1-5, with D uncertain. The CDR3 sequence is 14 residues long. Germline V gene data show CDR1 as LNHDA and CDR2 as SQIVND (reference sequence). V lost 6 bases, J lost 2 bases, and 11 bases lay in between. CDR3 sequence reads: CASRAAVGNQPQHF. In DNA form, the CDR3 reads TGTGCCAGTAGAGCGGCGGTTGGCAATCAGCCCCAGCATTTT.